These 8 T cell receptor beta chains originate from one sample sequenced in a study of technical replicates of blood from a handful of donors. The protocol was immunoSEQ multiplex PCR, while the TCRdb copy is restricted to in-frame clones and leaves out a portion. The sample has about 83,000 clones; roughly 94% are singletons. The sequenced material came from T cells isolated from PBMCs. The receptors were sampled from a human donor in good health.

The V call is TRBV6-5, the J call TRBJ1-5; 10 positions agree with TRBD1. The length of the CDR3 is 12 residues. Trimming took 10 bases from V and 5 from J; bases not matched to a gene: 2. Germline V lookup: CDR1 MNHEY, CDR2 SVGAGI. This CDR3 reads CATGTGDQPQHF. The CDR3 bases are TGTGCCACTGGGACAGGGGATCAGCCCCAGCATTTT.

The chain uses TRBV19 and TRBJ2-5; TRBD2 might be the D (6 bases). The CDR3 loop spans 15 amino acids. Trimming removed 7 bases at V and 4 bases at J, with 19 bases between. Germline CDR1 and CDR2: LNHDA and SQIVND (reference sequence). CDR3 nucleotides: TGTGCCAGTACCACTGGCGGTGTGGGGGGAGAGACCCAGTACTTC. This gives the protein CASTTGGVGGETQYF. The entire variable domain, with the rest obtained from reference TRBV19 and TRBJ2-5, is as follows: DGGITQSPKYLFRKEGQNVTLSCEQNLNHDAMYWYRQDPGQGLRLIYYSQIVNDFQKGDIAEGYSVSREKKESFPLTVTSAQKNPTAFYLCASTTGGVGGETQYFGPGTRLLVL.

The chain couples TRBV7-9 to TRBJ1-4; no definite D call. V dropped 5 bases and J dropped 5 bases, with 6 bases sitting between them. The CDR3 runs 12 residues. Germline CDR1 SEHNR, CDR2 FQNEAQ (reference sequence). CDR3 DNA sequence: TGTGCCAGCAGCCAGAGGAATGAAAAACTGTTTTTT. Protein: CASSQRNEKLFF.

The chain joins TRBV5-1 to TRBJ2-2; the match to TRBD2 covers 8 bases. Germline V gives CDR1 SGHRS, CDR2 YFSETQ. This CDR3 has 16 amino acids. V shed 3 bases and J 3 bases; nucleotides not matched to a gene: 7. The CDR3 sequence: CASSSGGPLDTGELFF. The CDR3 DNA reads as TGCGCCAGCAGCTCGGGGGGGCCCCTGGACACCGGGGAGCTGTTTTTT.

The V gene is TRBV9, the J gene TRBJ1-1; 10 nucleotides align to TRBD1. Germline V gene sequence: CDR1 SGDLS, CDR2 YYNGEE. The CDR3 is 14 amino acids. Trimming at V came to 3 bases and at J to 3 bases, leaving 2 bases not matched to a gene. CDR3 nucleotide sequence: TGTGCCAGCAGCGGACAGGGGGCGGACACTGAAGCTTTCTTT. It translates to CASSGQGADTEAFF.

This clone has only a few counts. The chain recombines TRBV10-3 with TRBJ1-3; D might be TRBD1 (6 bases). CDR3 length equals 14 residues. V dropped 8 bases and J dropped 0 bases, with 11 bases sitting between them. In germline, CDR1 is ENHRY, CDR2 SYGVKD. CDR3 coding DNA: TGTGCCATCGGGACACTGAGCTCTGGAAACACCATATATTTT. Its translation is CAIGTLSSGNTIYF.

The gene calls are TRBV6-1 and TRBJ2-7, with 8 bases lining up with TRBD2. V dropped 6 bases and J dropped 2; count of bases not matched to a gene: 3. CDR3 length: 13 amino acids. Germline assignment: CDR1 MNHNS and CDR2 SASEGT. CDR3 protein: CASRVAGTYEQYF. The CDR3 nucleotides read TGTGCCAGCAGGGTAGCGGGAACCTACGAGCAGTACTTC.

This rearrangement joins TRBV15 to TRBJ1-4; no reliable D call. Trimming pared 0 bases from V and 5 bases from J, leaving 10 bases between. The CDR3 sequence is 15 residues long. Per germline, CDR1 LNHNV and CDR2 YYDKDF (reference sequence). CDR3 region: CATSREAGINEKLFF. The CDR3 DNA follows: TGTGCCACCAGCAGAGAAGCAGGTATCAATGAAAAACTGTTTTTT.